This T cell receptor beta chain emerged from a study of human T cells and chemical hapten exposure. Study at large: Epicutaneous patch tests delivered 0.01% DPC to the upper back, with evaluation at 6 days.

The CDR3 consists of 11 residues. With 8 bases removed from V and 4 bases from J, the gap between germline ends came to 8 bases. The germline V gene has CDR1 MNHEY and CDR2 SVGEGT. TCRdb re-analysed the RACE reads in MiXCR, keeping a single row per CDR3 protein. The sample lists around 300,000 distinct CDR3 sequences, about 5% occurring once. Time point specified: pre-sensitization, week 0. The treatment here: therapeutic diphenylcyclopropenone sensitization with weekly scalp DPC. Donors were 18 to 70-year-old alopecia patients suitable for DPC. Total RNA extraction was carried out from unfractionated whole blood. Many counts were recorded for this clonotype.

The material sequenced was whole blood, taken in connection with sensitization to the hapten diphenylcyclopropenone (DPC). The TCR sequence derives from a woman aged 18-30 years with alopecia areata. Some clones in this sample may be carry-over from other donors' samples. The V and J genes are TRBV6-2 or TRBV6-3 and TRBJ1-2; a weak D match, TRBD1 (5 bases). CDR3 coding DNA: TGTGCCAGCCGGGACCTCTATGGCTACACCTTC. Its protein is CASRDLYGYTF.